This passage covers 29 T cell receptor beta chains from one sample sequenced in a study of cytomegalovirus exposure and HLA in healthy donors. PCR involved 60 Vbeta and 13 Jbeta primers. Profiled with immunoSEQ multiplex PCR; TCRdb holds only in-frame clones, not every one. Of 150,000 to 200,000 clones listed, about 81% were seen once; the top ten hold around 2.1%. Sequenced input: PBMCs. The receptors were sampled from a woman in her late teens or twenties in good health and CMV-seropositive.

The V call is TRBV6-6, the J call TRBJ1-2; D not resolved. This CDR3 region has 13 residues. The V gene lost 2 bases and the J gene lost 3 bases, with 7 bases spanning the gap. CDR1 is MNHNY, CDR2 SVGAGI, per germline (reference sequence). The CDR3 nucleotides read TGTGCCAGCAGTTACGTGGCAGACTATGGCTACACCTTC. Its translation is CASSYVADYGYTF.

This clone occurred a few times. This chain joins TRBV2 and TRBJ2-7, with 9 positions matching TRBD2. CDR3 length: 16 residues. Germline V gene data show CDR1 as SNHLY and CDR2 as FYNNEI. V dropped 6 bases and J dropped 2; count of bases not matched to a gene: 11. CDR3 nucleotide sequence: TGTGCCAGCAGGGGGGTTAGCGGGGGCCCCCCCTACGAGCAGTACGTC. Its translation: CASRGVSGGPPYEQYV.

The chain is built from TRBV2 and TRBJ2-5; TRBD1 is a possible D gene (5 bases). The germline V and J ends were trimmed by 3 bases and 5 bases, with 13 bases remaining between them. The V gene's germline CDR1 is SNHLY and CDR2 FYNNEI. The CDR3 has 14 residues. The CDR3 DNA reads TGTGCCAGCAGTGAGTCGCGCAGGGCTGAGACCCAGTACTTC. This translates into CASSESRRAETQYF.

The J gene is TRBJ2-2, the V gene TRBV5-6; unclear D gene. The germline CDR1 and CDR2 sequences are SGHDT and YYEEEE. Trimming left V 0 bases short and J 0 bases short, with 12 bases between. The CDR3 is 17 residues long. CDR3 region: CASSLGPVGANTGELFF. The CDR3 DNA reads as TGTGCCAGCAGCTTGGGACCGGTGGGCGCGAACACCGGGGAGCTGTTTTTT.

The V and J genes are TRBV5-4 and TRBJ1-6, with a tentative D call TRBD1 (6 bases). The CDR3 is 13 amino acids. Germline V CDR1 and CDR2: SGHNT, YYREEE (reference sequence). The V gene lost 4 bases and the J gene lost 10 bases, with 12 bases spanning the gap. The CDR3 DNA follows: TGTGCCAGCAGCCCCTGGGGGGGCTCACCCCTCCACTTT. Protein sequence: CASSPWGGSPLHF.

This clone was seen a few times. The chain employs TRBV6-6 and TRBJ2-1; maybe TRBD1 (6 bases). The V end lost 4 bases, the J end lost 4 bases, and 11 bases lay between the germline ends. In germline, CDR1 is MNHNY, CDR2 SVGAGI (reference sequence). This CDR3 is 14 amino acids long. The CDR3 sequence: CASSSSGVYNEQFF. The CDR3 DNA follows: TGTGCCAGCAGTTCTTCAGGGGTTTACAATGAGCAGTTCTTC.

This clone appeared a few times. The V and J genes are TRBV30 and TRBJ1-2, with 9 bases that match TRBD1. The germline V gene encodes CDR1 GTSNPN and CDR2 SVGIG (reference sequence). The V gene end was trimmed by 0 bases and the J gene end by 4 bases; junction bases not matched to a gene: 0. The CDR3 is made up of 13 amino acids. The DNA of the CDR3 is TGTGCCTGGAGTGTGACAGGGGGCTATGGCTACACCTTC. Its protein is CAWSVTGGYGYTF.

The chain employs TRBV7-8 and TRBJ1-3, with D unresolved. Germline V CDR1 and CDR2: SGHVS, FQNEAQ. The CDR3 length is 15 residues. V was trimmed by 5 bases and J by 0 bases, leaving 11 bases between them. CDR3 residues: CASSPWGDSGNTIYF. The CDR3 region has the DNA TGTGCCAGCAGCCCTTGGGGAGACTCTGGAAACACCATATATTTT.

The gene calls are TRBV27 and TRBJ2-7; 7 bases map to TRBD2. CDR3 length: 15 amino acids. After removal of 3 bases from V and 4 bases from J, the junction contained 9 bases not matched to a gene. The germline gives CDR1 MNHEY, CDR2 SMNVEV (reference sequence). CDR3 in amino acids: CASSFKPSGIYEQYF. The CDR3 DNA reads TGTGCCAGCAGTTTTAAACCTAGCGGCATTTACGAGCAGTACTTC.

The rearrangement links TRBV7-2 to TRBJ2-7, with TRBD1 matching 8 bases. J lost 2 bases, V lost 1 base, and 4 bases had no gene match. This CDR3 has 15 amino acids. CDR1 and CDR2 from the germline V gene are SGHTA and FQGNSA. The CDR3 nucleotides read TGTGCCAGCAGCTTAGGGGGGACAGGAACCTACGAGCAGTACGTC. Translating gives CASSLGGTGTYEQYV.

V usage is TRBV7-3 and J usage is TRBJ2-3, with D perhaps matching TRBD2 (6 bases). The V end was cut by 5 bases, the J end by 0 bases, with 18 bases between. The CDR3 has 17 amino acids. The V gene's germline CDR1 is SGHTA and CDR2 FQGTGA. CDR3 protein: CASSQGARGASTDTQYF. CDR3 nucleotide sequence: TGTGCCAGCAGCCAAGGGGCTCGCGGGGCTAGCACAGATACGCAGTATTTT. Full variable domain (missing parts from reference TRBV7-3 and TRBJ2-3): GAGVSQTPSNKVTEKGKYVELRCDPISGHTALYWYRQSLGQGPEFLIYFQGTGAADDSGLPNDRFFAVRPEGSVSTLKIQRTERGDSAVYLCASSQGARGASTDTQYFGPGTRLTVL.

Here the CDR3 reads CASSPLGGGYTF. The CDR3 DNA follows: TGTGCCAGCAGCCCACTTGGGGGAGGGTACACCTTC. The chain employs TRBV9 and TRBJ1-2; possibly TRBD1 for D (5 bases). CDR3 length: 12 amino acids. Germline values: CDR1 SGDLS, CDR2 YYNGEE. The germline V and J ends were trimmed by 4 bases and 11 bases, with 15 bases remaining between them.

The chain has TRBV7-9 and TRBJ2-5; 7 nucleotides align to TRBD1. The CDR3 has 14 residues. With 5 bases clipped from V and 5 bases from J, the junction kept 8 bases outside the gene matches. Germline V lookup: CDR1 SEHNR, CDR2 FQNEAQ (reference sequence). CDR3 in amino acids: CASSAQTGLETQYF. The DNA for the CDR3 is TGTGCCAGCAGCGCCCAGACAGGGTTGGAGACCCAGTACTTC.

V and J are TRBV7-9 and TRBJ2-1; the D gene is possibly TRBD1 (5 bases). Trimming took 2 bases from V and 13 from J, leaving 15 bases between them. Germline CDR1 reads SEHNR; CDR2 reads FQNEAQ (reference sequence). The CDR3 consists of 13 residues. This CDR3 is CASSLFMEQGQFF. The CDR3 DNA is TGTGCCAGCAGCTTATTTATGGAGCAGGGACAGTTCTTC.

To note about this clone: One end of the junction does not line up with germline, which may come from a read error. The chain has TRBV9 and TRBJ2-6; TRBD1 is a possible D gene (5 bases). This CDR3 has 15 amino acids. The germline gives CDR1 SGDLS, CDR2 YYNGEE. The CDR3 sequence: CASSVDLPGANGLTF. CDR3 DNA sequence: TGTGCCAGCAGCGTAGATTTGCCTGGGGCCAACGGCCTGACTTTC.

This clone has only a few counts. V is TRBV30 and J is TRBJ1-5, with D tentatively TRBD1 (5 bases). V lost 1 base and J lost 4, with 8 bases in between. The CDR3 extends over 13 amino acids. Germline CDR1 is GTSNPN and CDR2 is SVGIG (reference sequence). The DNA of the CDR3 is TGTGCCTGGAGTGCAGGGCCGAATCAGCCCCAGCATTTT. It translates to CAWSAGPNQPQHF.

The CDR3 protein is CASSLILTGEQYV. CDR3 in DNA: TGTGCCAGCAGCTTGATCTTGACGGGGGAGCAGTACGTC. The chain recombines TRBV5-4 with TRBJ2-7; TRBD2 might be the D (5 bases). Germline lookup yields CDR1 SGHNT and CDR2 YYREEE (reference sequence). CDR3 length: 13 amino acids. Trimming stripped 1 base from V and 7 bases from J, with 12 bases between.

The chain couples TRBV6-4 to TRBJ2-3, with a weak D call TRBD2 (5 bases). Germline CDR1 reads MRHNA; CDR2 reads SNTAGT. The V and J ends lost 2 bases and 6 bases respectively, with 9 bases between them. The CDR3 consists of 13 residues. CDR3 amino acids: CASSDEGHDTQYF. The DNA of the CDR3 is TGTGCCAGCAGTGACGAGGGCCATGATACGCAGTATTTT.

This rearrangement joins TRBV12-5 to TRBJ2-2; 12 bases align to TRBD2. Germline values: CDR1 LGHNT, CDR2 FRNRAP. V lost 3 bases and J lost 6; bases outside the gene matches: 8. The CDR3 spans 17 residues. CDR3: CASGFSASGGAAGELFF. CDR3 DNA sequence: TGTGCTAGTGGTTTCTCCGCTAGCGGGGGGGCGGCCGGGGAGCTGTTTTTT.

The chain is built from TRBV11-2 and TRBJ1-2, with TRBD1 matching 10 bases. The trim removed 2 bases at V and 1 base at J, leaving 4 bases unmatched. In germline, CDR1 is SGHAT, CDR2 FQNNGV. The CDR3 has 16 residues. CDR3 region: CASSLKGTGVNYGYTF. The CDR3 coding sequence is TGTGCCAGCAGCTTAAAGGGGACAGGGGTTAACTATGGCTACACCTTC.

This clone was found once. V usage is TRBV11-3 and J usage is TRBJ1-2, with D possibly matching TRBD1 (6 bases). This CDR3 has 13 residues. Trimming took 5 bases from V and 8 from J, leaving 15 bases between them. Germline CDR1 SGHNT, CDR2 YENEEA. CDR3 loop: CASSLDSMRGYTF. In nucleotides, the CDR3 is TGTGCCAGCAGCCTGGACAGCATGAGAGGCTACACCTTC.

This chain joins TRBV5-6 and TRBJ1-2; 7 bases match TRBD1. J was trimmed by 5 bases and V by 4 bases; bases with no gene match: 17. Germline CDR1 reads SGHDT; CDR2 reads YYEEEE. The CDR3 runs to 17 residues. CDR3 residues: CASSEQQGWGVRYGYTF. In DNA form, the CDR3 reads TGTGCCAGCAGCGAGCAACAGGGGTGGGGGGTTCGGTATGGCTACACCTTC.

The rearrangement joins TRBV7-9 to TRBJ2-3; 10 positions match TRBD2. The CDR3 loop spans 15 amino acids. Germline CDR1 reads SEHNR; CDR2 reads FQNEAQ (reference sequence). Trimming at V came to 6 bases and at J to 5 bases, leaving 8 bases not matched to a gene. CDR3 loop: CASSFQRGGQDTQYF. The CDR3, as DNA: TGTGCCAGCAGTTTCCAGCGGGGGGGCCAAGATACGCAGTATTTT.

The chain employs TRBV19 and TRBJ1-3; D remains ambiguous. The V end lost 3 bases, the J end lost 0 bases, and 12 bases lay between the germline ends. Germline values: CDR1 LNHDA, CDR2 SQIVND (reference sequence). CDR3 size: 16 residues. The CDR3 loop is CASSIRPQISGNTIYF. CDR3 nucleotide sequence: TGTGCCAGTAGTATCCGCCCACAAATCTCTGGAAACACCATATATTTT.

The J gene is TRBJ2-3, the V gene TRBV9; 8 bases fit TRBD2. The CDR3 runs to 16 residues. The V gene end was trimmed by 4 bases and the J gene end by 4 bases; junction bases not matched to a gene: 11. The germline V gene encodes CDR1 SGDLS and CDR2 YYNGEE. The DNA for the CDR3 is TGTGCCAGCAGCTCCAATCCCGGGGGGGTCCCAGATACGCAGTATTTT. It yields the protein CASSSNPGGVPDTQYF.

Comments on this clone: Other DNA sequences in this specimen translate into the identical CDR3. This chain uses TRBV5-1 with TRBJ1-1; D gene ambiguous. V shed 2 bases and J shed 1 base, with 6 bases lying between them. CDR1 is SGHRS, CDR2 YFSETQ, per germline. The CDR3 contains 13 residues. Here the CDR3 reads CASSLAGNTEAFF. CDR3 sequence (DNA): TGCGCCAGCAGCTTAGCAGGGAACACTGAAGCTTTCTTT. Full variable domain (outside the CDR3, taken from reference TRBV5-1 and TRBJ1-1): KAGVTQTPRYLIKTRGQQVTLSCSPISGHRSVSWYQQTPGQGLQFLFEYFSETQRNKGNFPGRFSGRQFSNSRSEMNVSTLELGDSALYLCASSLAGNTEAFFGQGTRLTVV.

The chain carries TRBV7-9 and TRBJ1-2; D perhaps matches TRBD1 (6 bases). This CDR3 contains 15 residues. The V gene's germline CDR1 is SEHNR and CDR2 FQNEAQ (reference sequence). Trimming stripped 5 bases from V and 2 bases from J, with 15 bases between. CDR3 bases: TGTGCCAGCAGCCCCCGACAGAGGGGGAACTATGGCTACACCTTC. This translates into CASSPRQRGNYGYTF.

The V call is TRBV30, the J call TRBJ2-4, with D possibly being TRBD2 (5 bases). The V end was cut by 0 bases, the J end by 8 bases, with 14 bases between. Germline CDR1 and CDR2: GTSNPN and SVGIG (reference sequence). The CDR3 has 14 amino acids. The CDR3 DNA reads as TGTGCCTGGAGTGTATTATCGGGGTACGACATTCAGTACTTC. It codes for CAWSVLSGYDIQYF.

This clone occurred once. The rearrangement links TRBV13 to TRBJ2-3; 12 bases fit TRBD2. Unmatched junction bases numbered 7, after V lost 5 bases and J lost 4 bases. Germline V gene sequence: CDR1 PRHDT, CDR2 FYEKMQ (reference sequence). CDR3 size: 16 residues. The CDR3 here is CASSHSSGGASDTQYF. The CDR3 bases are TGTGCCAGCAGCCATTCTAGCGGGGGGGCGTCAGATACGCAGTATTTT. The full variable domain, with the rest looked up from reference TRBV13 and TRBJ2-3, is AAGVIQSPRHLIKEKRETATLKCYPIPRHDTVYWYQQGPGQDPQFLISFYEKMQSDKGSIPDRFSAQQFSDYHSELNMSSLELGDSALYFCASSHSSGGASDTQYFGPGTRLTVL.